Below, 7 T cell receptor beta chains from the same sample are listed, as sequenced in a study of T cell changes during pregnancy in multiple sclerosis. Generated by immunoSEQ multiplex PCR, the TCRdb table keeps only in-frame clones and is missing some. Among 8,600 or so clones listed, approximately 90% were seen once. The sequencing used CD8+ T cells from peripheral blood mononuclear cells, collected in the first trimester of pregnancy. The receptors here all came from a female donor in good health, enrolled as a control in a pregnancy study.

The chain uses TRBV7-8 and TRBJ1-4; D may be TRBD1 (5 bases). The CDR3 sequence is 13 residues long. Germline-derived CDR1 and CDR2 are SGHVS and FQNEAQ. The V end was cut by 8 bases, the J end by 8 bases, with 15 bases between. The CDR3 here is CASSVQGGEKLFF. CDR3 DNA: TGTGCCAGCTCCGTTCAGGGCGGCGAAAAACTGTTTTTT.

The chain employs TRBV7-9 and TRBJ2-7; D possibly corresponds to TRBD1 (5 bases). Per germline, CDR1 SEHNR and CDR2 FQNEAQ (reference sequence). The V end lost 8 bases, the J end lost 6 bases, and 11 bases lay between the germline ends. The CDR3 has 11 amino acids. CDR3 nucleotides: TGTGCCAGCGCGTGGGGCCTCGAGCAGTACTTC. Amino acid sequence: CASAWGLEQYF.

The CDR3 sequence is CASGGQGASYEQYF. CDR3 coding DNA: TGTGCCAGCGGAGGACAGGGGGCCTCCTACGAGCAGTACTTC. The gene calls are TRBV27 and TRBJ2-7, with 11 nucleotides matching TRBD1. V was clipped by 8 bases and J by 0 bases; unmatched bases: 3. CDR1 and CDR2 (germline): MNHEY, SMNVEV (reference sequence). The CDR3 extends over 14 amino acids.

J is TRBJ2-7 and V is TRBV7-9; no clear D gene. The CDR3 totals 15 residues. Germline assignment: CDR1 SEHNR and CDR2 FQNEAQ (reference sequence). With 4 bases removed from V and 2 bases from J, the gap between germline ends came to 15 bases. CDR3 loop: CASSSDIPSAYEQYF. In DNA form, the CDR3 reads TGTGCCAGCAGCTCAGACATACCATCAGCCTACGAGCAGTACTTC.

This clone was counted once. The chain has TRBV7-9 and TRBJ2-5; the D gene is possibly TRBD1 (5 bases). The CDR3 is 14 residues long. V was trimmed by 0 bases and J by 4 bases, leaving 9 bases between them. From germline, CDR1 is SEHNR and CDR2 FQNEAQ (reference sequence). CDR3 sequence: CASSLALRGETQYF. The CDR3 nucleotides read TGTGCCAGCAGCTTAGCCCTTAGGGGAGAGACCCAGTACTTC.

V is TRBV6-4 and J is TRBJ1-5, with D perhaps TRBD1 (6 bases). This CDR3 comprises 14 residues. Trimming cost V 0 bases and J 4 bases, with 7 bases left between them. From germline, CDR1 is MRHNA and CDR2 SNTAGT. In DNA, the CDR3 is TGTGCCAGCAGTGACTCAGGGGGAAATCAGCCCCAGCATTTT. Translation: CASSDSGGNQPQHF.

CDR3 in amino acids: CASRGGLDYTQYF. CDR3 DNA: TGTGCCAGCAGGGGGGGTCTCGACTATACGCAGTATTTT. This rearrangement joins TRBV7-3 to TRBJ2-3, with D possibly matching TRBD2 (6 bases). Per germline, CDR1 SGHTA and CDR2 FQGTGA. V was trimmed by 6 bases and J by 7 bases, leaving 14 bases between them. This CDR3 has 13 amino acids.